The present T cell receptor beta chain was sequenced within a study of early stage breast cancer tumors. V was clipped by 2 bases and J by 8 bases; unmatched bases: 18. This CDR3 is 18 amino acids long. Germline V gene sequence: CDR1 MDHEN, CDR2 SYDVKM. Data came from immunoSEQ multiplex PCR; TCRdb stores just in-frame clones and leaves some out. This repertoire shows 25,000 to 30,000 clones, around 53% found once; its top ten account for 7.5% to 9.5%. The chain recombines TRBV28 with TRBJ2-3, with TRBD2 matching 8 bases. Input material: breast tumor tissue. The sequence derives from a person aged 50 to 59 with breast cancer. CDR3 sequence reads: CASSLPRRATRGGPTQYF. Here the CDR3 DNA reads TGTGCCAGCAGTTTACCCCGCCGGGCTACTCGGGGGGGGCCTACGCAGTATTTT.